A selection of T cell receptor beta chains follows, all from one sample in a study of blood T cell repertoires in COVID-19. Sequenced by immunoSEQ multiplex PCR; TCRdb stores in-frame clones only, minus some. The sample holds about 320,000 clones; 80% to 90% are singletons and the top ten take more than 5%. The sequenced sample was PBMCs or T cells enriched from blood (not recorded which). These receptors were obtained from a man between 25 and 39 years old who had recovered from COVID-19. Each CDR3 is given with its conserved first and last residue. The D gene is left open where the match is weak. Clone size is not always given. Where it is, it says once, few, many or a class for expanded clones.

d_call j_call clone_size v_call cdr3_nt cdr3_aa
TRBD1 TRBJ1-6 . TRBV29-1 TGCAGCGCCCTGGACAGGGGTAATTCACCCCTCCACTTT CSALDRGNSPLHF
. TRBJ1-6 . TRBV19 TGTGCCAGTAGTACAGACCAGGGATATTATAATTCACCCCTCCACTTT CASSTDQGYYNSPLHF
TRBD1 TRBJ2-5 few TRBV9 TGTGCCAGCAGCGTAGAGGGGACAGGGCAAGAGACCCAGTACTTC CASSVEGTGQETQYF
. TRBJ2-1 . TRBV27 TGTGCCAGCAGTCCAAAGTGGACAGCTTACAATGAGCAGTTCTTC CASSPKWTAYNEQFF
. TRBJ2-1 . TRBV6-5 TGTGCCAACATTAGAGGGCCGTACAATGAGCAGTTCTTC CANIRGPYNEQFF
TRBD1 TRBJ1-2 . TRBV12-3/TRBV12-4 TGTGCCAGCAGTTTGGGACAGGGGGATGGCTACACCTTC CASSLGQGDGYTF
. TRBJ1-2 . TRBV9 TGTGCCAGCAATGCAGGTCATAACTATGGCTACACCTTC CASNAGHNYGYTF
TRBD1 TRBJ2-7 . TRBV5-1 TGCGCCAGCAGCTTTGGGACAGGGTCTTACGAGCAGTACTTC CASSFGTGSYEQYF
. TRBJ1-1 . TRBV5-5 TGTGCCAGCAGCTTGTACGGTGACACTGAAGCTTTCTTT CASSLYGDTEAFF
. TRBJ2-7 once TRBV6-5 TGTGCCAGCAGTTACTCGAGGGAGCCCGGGACACTCGAGCAGTACTTC CASSYSREPGTLEQYF
TRBD1 TRBJ1-5 . TRBV28 TGTGCCAGCAGTTTGATCTGGGACAGCCAGCCCCAGCATTTT CASSLIWDSQPQHF
. TRBJ2-7 . TRBV4-1 TGCGCCAGCAGCCAAGCCAGCTCCTACGAGCAGTACTTC CASSQASSYEQYF
TRBD2 TRBJ2-1 . TRBV3-1/TRBV3-2 TGTGCCAGCAGCCAAGAACCCCTGACTAGCGGGGGGCTTGAGCAGTTCTTC CASSQEPLTSGGLEQFF
. TRBJ1-6 . TRBV5-1 TGCGCCAGCAGCTTGGTACAGGGTAATTCACCCCTCCACTTT CASSLVQGNSPLHF
. TRBJ1-1 . TRBV4-2 TGTGCCAGCAGCCAACCACCGGGACAATGGAACACTGAAGCTTTCTTT CASSQPPGQWNTEAFF
. TRBJ2-1 . TRBV7-9 TGTGCCAGCAGCTCCCGGAGGGATGAGCAGTTCTTC CASSSRRDEQFF
TRBD2 TRBJ2-2 . TRBV11-2 TGTGCCAGCAGCCCTACTAGCGGGGGGGCGTCGGAGCTGTTTTTT CASSPTSGGASELFF
TRBD1 TRBJ1-5 . TRBV28 TGTGCCAGCAGCGACCGACAGGGGGGCAATCAGCCCCAGCATTTT CASSDRQGGNQPQHF
. TRBJ2-5 . TRBV13 TGTGCCAGCAGCTTAGATCGGGGGGCGAAGGAGACCCAGTACTTC CASSLDRGAKETQYF
. TRBJ2-5 . TRBV11-3 TGTGCCAGCAGCAACACCCCTCAAGAGACCCAGTACTTC CASSNTPQETQYF
. TRBJ1-1 . TRBV2 TGTGCCAGCAGTGTGCAGGGGAACACTGAAGCTTTCTTT CASSVQGNTEAFF
TRBD1 TRBJ2-3 . TRBV28 TGTGCCAGCCAACGCGGACAGGGGGCGGTAGATACGCAGTATTTT CASQRGQGAVDTQYF
. TRBJ2-5 once TRBV5-4 TGTGCCAGCAGCTTCTGGGCAGGGGGTAAAGCGGGAGAGACCCAGTACTTC CASSFWAGGKAGETQYF
. TRBJ1-1 . TRBV16 TGTGCCAGCAGCCAATCGGCGAACACTGAAGCTTTCTTT CASSQSANTEAFF
TRBD2 TRBJ2-5 . TRBV28 TGTGCCAGCAGTCGGGGGGGCCATCAAGAGACCCAGTACTTC CASSRGGHQETQYF
TRBD2 TRBJ2-1 . TRBV28 TGTGCCAGCACCCGCCCCAGCGGGGGGATAAATGAGCAGTTCTTC CASTRPSGGINEQFF
. TRBJ2-5 . TRBV18 TGTGCCAGCTCACCAGGACTGACCCAAGAGACCCAGTACTTC CASSPGLTQETQYF
. TRBJ1-1 . TRBV28 TGTGCCAGCAGTCCGTTCCTCGGGACAGAAGCTTTCTTT CASSPFLGTEAFF
. TRBJ2-1 . TRBV28 TGTGCCAGCAGTTCTCCCTGGCCGGGTGAGCAGTTCTTC CASSSPWPGEQFF
TRBD1 TRBJ2-7 . TRBV10-1 TGCGCCAGCAGTGTCCAGGGGGCCGGGTCCTACGAGCAGTACTTC CASSVQGAGSYEQYF
. TRBJ1-1 . TRBV30 TGTGCCTGGAGTCGGTTGAACACTGAAGCTTTCTTT CAWSRLNTEAFF
. TRBJ2-5 . TRBV5-1 TGCGCCAGCAGCTTGAGGGGGGGGCCGGAGGAGACCCAGTACTTC CASSLRGGPEETQYF
. TRBJ1-5 once TRBV19 TGTGACACCCCAGTCTGGGGGCTGGGGAGCAATCAGCCCCAGCATTTT CDTPVWGLGSNQPQHF
. TRBJ2-5 . TRBV5-4 TGTGCCAGCAGCTTGGGGCAGGGGACCCATCAAGAGACCCAGTACTTC CASSLGQGTHQETQYF
TRBD1 TRBJ2-7 . TRBV6-5 TGTGCCAGCAGTATAGGGACAGGGGTTACCTACGAGCAGTACTTC CASSIGTGVTYEQYF
. TRBJ1-2 few TRBV27 TGTGCCAGCAGTACATCCTCCGAGGGTGGCTACACCTTC CASSTSSEGGYTF
TRBD2 TRBJ2-5 . TRBV6-1 TGTGCCAGCAGTGAATGGGGACTAGCGGGGGAGATACTCTACTTAGAGACCCAGTACTTC CASSEWGLAGEILYLETQYF
. TRBJ2-5 . TRBV7-2 TGTGCCAGCAGCCCGCGACACGCAGAGACCCAGTACTTC CASSPRHAETQYF
. TRBJ1-5 . TRBV27 TGTGCCAGCAGTTTATATCCCGGGTTGAAGCCCCAGCATTTT CASSLYPGLKPQHF
. TRBJ2-7 . TRBV29-1 TGCAGCGTTGAAGTACAGGAGTCGTACGAGCAGTACTTC CSVEVQESYEQYF
. TRBJ2-7 . TRBV2 TGTGCCAGCAGTAGGGGCAGGGGCTCCTACGAGCAGTACTTC CASSRGRGSYEQYF
. TRBJ1-1 . TRBV6-5 TGTGCCAGCAGTTACTCGGGAGGGAACACTGAAGCTTTCTTT CASSYSGGNTEAFF
TRBD2 TRBJ2-3 . TRBV5-5 TGTGCCAGCAGCTTTGGCGGGGGGCCCCCAGATACGCAGTATTTT CASSFGGGPPDTQYF
. TRBJ1-3 . TRBV5-1 TGCGCCAGCAGCTTGGACGGTTACAGGGCGATGCACCCCACTAGCTCTGGAAACACCATATATTTT CASSLDGYRAMHPTSSGNTIYF
. TRBJ2-3 . TRBV2 TGTGCCAGCAGGGGGGGGGACACTAGCACAGATACGCAGTATTTT CASRGGDTSTDTQYF
. TRBJ2-5 . TRBV5-4 TGTGCCAGCAGCTTGGAATCTAACTCCGGAGAGACCCAGTACTTC CASSLESNSGETQYF
TRBD1 TRBJ1-2 . TRBV28 TGTGCCAGCAGTTTATACGACAGGGGGCTGGACTATGGCTACACCTTC CASSLYDRGLDYGYTF
TRBD1 TRBJ2-7 . TRBV30 TGTGCCTGGAGTGTAGCGGGACAGGGGGTCTACGAGCAGTACTTC CAWSVAGQGVYEQYF
. TRBJ2-1 few TRBV7-9 TGTGCCAGCAGCTTAGGTGGCCCCAATGAGCAGTTCTTC CASSLGGPNEQFF
. TRBJ1-1 . TRBV27 TGTGCCAGCAGTACGACTCGGGGGGCTGAAGCTTTCTTT CASSTTRGAEAFF
TRBD2 TRBJ2-5 . TRBV5-1 TGCGCCAGCAGCTTTTCACCGGGGGGGTCGGAAGAGACCCAGTACTTC CASSFSPGGSEETQYF
TRBD2 TRBJ2-1 . TRBV27 TGTGCCAGCAGTTTAGTTTATAGCGGGGGATACAATGAGCAGTTCTTC CASSLVYSGGYNEQFF